The clone carrying this TCR beta chain was seen a handful of times. What it recognizes is unknown. These data belong to a study of CD8+ T cells in alopecia areata. The wider study: The study gave treated patients oral tofacitinib at 5 to 10 mg twice daily. General observations from the study: In lesional scalp, particularly from alopecia totalis/universalis, clonality was higher than in normal scalp. The study also sequences resident alphabeta T cells of normal skin in scalp samples.

In each case, RNA was isolated and then reverse transcribed into cDNA as the sequencing template. This table comes from immunoSEQ multiplex PCR, and its TCRdb copy is limited to in-frame clones, with some not included. The table lists 200,000 to 250,000 clones, more than 45% of them singletons, with 0.4% to 0.55% in the top ten. Deletions cut 6 bases from V and 4 bases from J, with 13 bases between. The CDR3 length is 14 residues. CDR1 is SGHRS and CDR2 is YFSETQ in the germline V gene. The sequenced sample was CD4+ T cells sorted from blood, obtained at week 0. The receptor was derived from a human donor with alopecia areata. The chain links TRBV5-1 to TRBJ2-2; the D call may be TRBD1 or TRBD2 (5 bases each). The CDR3 DNA follows: TGCGCCAGCACCCCAGCAGGGACCACCGGGGAGCTGTTTTTT. Encoded protein: CASTPAGTTGELFF.